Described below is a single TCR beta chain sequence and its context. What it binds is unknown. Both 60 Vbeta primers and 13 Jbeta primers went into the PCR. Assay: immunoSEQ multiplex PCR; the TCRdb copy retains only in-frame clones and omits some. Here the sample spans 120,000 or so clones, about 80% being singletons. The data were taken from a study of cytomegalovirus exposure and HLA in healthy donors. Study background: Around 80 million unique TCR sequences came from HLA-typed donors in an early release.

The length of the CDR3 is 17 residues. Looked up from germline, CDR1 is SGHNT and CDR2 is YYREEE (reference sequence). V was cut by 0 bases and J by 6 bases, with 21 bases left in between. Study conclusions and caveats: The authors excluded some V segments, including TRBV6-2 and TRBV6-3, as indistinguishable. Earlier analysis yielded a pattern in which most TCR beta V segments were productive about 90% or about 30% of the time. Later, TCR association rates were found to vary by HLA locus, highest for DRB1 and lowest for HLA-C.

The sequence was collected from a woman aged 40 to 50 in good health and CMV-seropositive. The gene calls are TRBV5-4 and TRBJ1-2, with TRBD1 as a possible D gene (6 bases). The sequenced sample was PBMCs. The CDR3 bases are TGTGCCAGCAGCTTGGGTCGAGTCCGCGGGGGGCGCGATGGCTACACCTTC. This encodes CASSLGRVRGGRDGYTF.